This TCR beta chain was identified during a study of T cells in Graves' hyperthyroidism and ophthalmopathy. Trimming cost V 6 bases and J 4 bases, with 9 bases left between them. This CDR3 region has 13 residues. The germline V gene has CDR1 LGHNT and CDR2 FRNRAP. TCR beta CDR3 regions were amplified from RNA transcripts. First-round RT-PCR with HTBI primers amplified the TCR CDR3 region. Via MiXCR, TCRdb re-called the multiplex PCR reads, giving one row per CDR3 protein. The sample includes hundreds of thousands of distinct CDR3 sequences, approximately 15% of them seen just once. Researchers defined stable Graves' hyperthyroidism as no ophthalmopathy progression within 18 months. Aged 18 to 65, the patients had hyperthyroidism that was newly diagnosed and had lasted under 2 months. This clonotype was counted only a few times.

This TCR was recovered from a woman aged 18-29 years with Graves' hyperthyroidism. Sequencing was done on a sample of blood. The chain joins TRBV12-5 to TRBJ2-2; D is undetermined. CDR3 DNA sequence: TGTGCTAGTGGACTCCATTTCACCGGGGAGCTGTTTTTT. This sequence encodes CASGLHFTGELFF. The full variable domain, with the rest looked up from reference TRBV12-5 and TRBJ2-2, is DARVTQTPRHKVTEMGQEVTMRCQPILGHNTVFWYRQTMMQGLELLAYFRNRAPLDDSGMPKDRFSAEMPDATLATLKIQPSEPRDSAVYFCASGLHFTGELFFGEGSRLTVL.